A selection of T cell receptor beta chains follows, all from one sample in a study of shared clonotypes between healthy human individuals. Using immunoSEQ multiplex PCR, the repertoire was profiled, and TCRdb retains in-frame clones only, with some absent. The sample contains 1.6 million or so clones, approximately 98.5% of which appear only once. The sequenced sample consisted of naive CD4+ T cells sorted from blood. These receptors originate from a man between 25 and 39 years old in good health. Each CDR3 is given with its conserved first and last residue. A D gene is named only where the DNA matches it firmly. The listing skips clone size in some rows; elsewhere it reads once, few, many or a size class.

-,TRBV28,TRBJ1-3,TRBD1,CASSLPQGGTWSRPPHGNTIYF,TGTGCCAGCAGCCTGCCACAGGGGGGGACGTGGAGTAGGCCCCCTCATGGAAACACCATATATTTT
-,TRBV5-1,TRBJ2-2,TRBD1,CASSLGDRDTGELFF,TGCGCCAGCAGCTTGGGGGACAGGGACACCGGGGAGCTGTTTTTT
-,TRBV28,TRBJ1-2,-,CASSYGGTRDHYGYTF,TGTGCCAGCAGCTATGGCGGGACGAGGGACCACTATGGCTACACCTTC
-,TRBV7-2,TRBJ2-7,TRBD2,CASSLRPGGPIYEQYF,TGTGCCAGCAGCTTACGCCCGGGAGGGCCTATATACGAGCAGTACTTC
-,TRBV5-4,TRBJ1-2,TRBD1,CASSFGTGGQANYGYTF,TGTGCCAGCAGCTTCGGGACAGGGGGTCAAGCTAACTATGGCTACACCTTC
once,TRBV18,TRBJ1-4,-,CASSPAVGEKLFF,TGTGCCAGCTCACCAGCAGTGGGGGAAAAACTGTTTTTT
-,TRBV10-3,TRBJ2-2,-,CAISLSTGELFF,TGTGCCATCAGTCTAAGCACCGGGGAGCTGTTTTTT
-,TRBV5-5,TRBJ1-5,TRBD1,CASSLAGQGSNQPQHF,TGTGCCAGCAGCTTGGCCGGACAGGGTAGCAATCAGCCCCAGCATTTT
-,TRBV18,TRBJ2-7,-,CASSLNAMPGSYEQYF,TGTGCCAGCTCATTGAACGCGATGCCGGGGTCCTACGAGCAGTACTTC
-,TRBV4-1,TRBJ2-3,TRBD2,CASSMASGLTDTQYF,TGCGCCAGCAGCATGGCTAGCGGACTCACAGATACGCAGTATTTT
-,TRBV29-1,TRBJ2-3,TRBD1,CSADREGTDTQYF,TGCAGCGCCGACAGGGAAGGAACAGATACGCAGTATTTT
-,TRBV19,TRBJ2-2,TRBD1,CASSIVGGTGINTGELFF,TGTGCCAGTAGTATAGTAGGCGGGACAGGGATTAACACCGGGGAGCTGTTTTTT
-,TRBV2,TRBJ2-1,-,CASSEGLRQFF,TGTGCCAGCAGTGAAGGGCTCCGGCAGTTCTTC
-,TRBV7-2,TRBJ2-7,-,CASSEAGAGTYEQYF,TGTGCCAGCTCAGAAGCCGGTGCGGGAACATACGAGCAGTACTTC
-,TRBV19,TRBJ1-4,-,CASSDRSSEKLFF,TGTGCCAGTAGCGACAGATCTTCTGAAAAACTGTTTTTT
-,TRBV11-2,TRBJ2-1,-,CASSAGKGSSSYNEQFF,TGTGCCAGCAGCGCGGGGAAGGGATCGAGCTCCTACAATGAGCAGTTCTTC
-,TRBV29-1,TRBJ1-1,-,CSVPRFGLDTEAFF,TGCAGCGTTCCTAGGTTCGGCCTGGACACTGAAGCTTTCTTT
-,TRBV29-1,TRBJ1-5,-,CSVVGQGNQPQHF,TGCAGCGTTGTCGGCCAGGGGAATCAGCCCCAGCATTTT
-,TRBV5-1,TRBJ2-5,-,CASRFGTSREAQYF,TGCGCCAGCAGGTTCGGGACATCTAGGGAGGCCCAGTACTTC
-,TRBV5-1,TRBJ2-7,-,CASSLGYGGGYEQYF,TGCGCCAGCAGCTTGGGATACGGGGGCGGCTACGAGCAGTACTTC
-,TRBV27,TRBJ2-5,TRBD1,CASSWGDREETQYF,TGTGCCAGCAGTTGGGGGGACAGGGAAGAGACCCAGTACTTC
-,TRBV6-5,TRBJ2-7,TRBD2,CASSYRSSGRLNEQYF,TGTGCCAGCAGTTACCGGTCTAGCGGGAGATTGAACGAGCAGTACTTC
once,TRBV9,TRBJ2-2,-,CASRAPRGGSNTGELFF,TGTGCCAGCAGGGCCCCAAGGGGGGGTAGTAACACCGGGGAGCTGTTTTTT
-,TRBV6-5,TRBJ1-2,-,CASSARENYGYTF,TGTGCCAGCAGTGCCAGGGAAAACTATGGCTACACCTTC
once,TRBV2,TRBJ1-5,TRBD1,CASTQGQGNQPQHF,TGTGCCAGCACTCAGGGACAGGGGAATCAGCCCCAGCATTTT
once,TRBV10-3,TRBJ2-7,-,CAISTSGGLRSYEQYF,TGTGCCATCAGTACCTCCGGGGGCCTAAGGTCCTACGAGCAGTACTTC
-,TRBV10-3,TRBJ2-1,TRBD2,CAISEPIAGRTSGRADEQFF,TGTGCCATCAGTGAGCCAATCGCAGGTAGAACTAGCGGGAGGGCCGATGAGCAGTTCTTC
few,TRBV18,TRBJ1-5,-,CASSPQGSNQPQHF,TGTGCCAGCTCACCACAGGGTAGCAATCAGCCCCAGCATTTT
-,TRBV7-2,TRBJ2-4,-,CASSLLSREGAKNIQYF,TGTGCCAGCAGCTTACTATCCAGAGAAGGGGCCAAAAACATTCAGTACTTC
-,TRBV15,TRBJ2-7,-,CATSRGMGAWDEQYF,TGTGCCACCAGCAGGGGCATGGGGGCTTGGGACGAGCAGTACTTC
-,TRBV7-2,TRBJ1-3,-,CASSTNSGNTIYF,TGTGCCAGCAGCACAAACTCTGGAAACACCATATATTTT